Sequencing of this T cell receptor beta chain was carried out in a study of early T cells in non-severe SARS-CoV-2 infection. Looked up from germline, CDR1 is MNHEY and CDR2 is SMNVEV (reference sequence). The CDR3 is 13 residues long. The ends were cut back, 1 base at V and 8 bases at J, with 11 bases in the middle. In TCRdb, the 5' RACE reads were re-called with MiXCR into one record per CDR3 protein. The profile shows some 60,000 distinct CDR3 sequences, about 8.9% of them singletons. This clonotype was recorded many times. Sequencing used whole blood. The source is an adult who was a healthcare worker with PCR-confirmed SARS-CoV-2 infection or an uninfected control (not recorded which). The genes are TRBV27 and TRBJ1-2; the D is unclear. CDR3 in amino acids: CASSLLYGSGYTF. In nucleotides, the CDR3 is TGTGCCAGCAGTTTATTATACGGGAGCGGCTACACCTTC.